This entry features one T cell receptor beta chain sequence. Its matching antigen is unknown. CDR3 length: 15 residues. V lost 4 bases and J lost 0, with 7 bases in between. Germline V lookup: CDR1 MNHEY, CDR2 SVGAGI. This sample is part of a study of CD4 T cells in relation to SARS-CoV-2 and coronaviruses. Overall study: The negative reference was HIV-1 Nef peptide pool or peptide-free culture.

Assay: immunoSEQ multiplex PCR; the TCRdb copy retains only in-frame clones and omits some. Of 20,000 to 25,000 clones listed, less than 80% are singletons. Before the COVID-19 pandemic, during about 2011-2019, CD4+ T cells were taken from unexposed donors. Isolation of CD4+ T cells took place after less than twelve days in culture. Testing used SARS-CoV-2 S/N and four cold-coronavirus spikes on unexposed-donor CD4+ T cells, cells permitting. This TCR was recovered from a human donor in good health. Material for sequencing was CD4+ T cells from PBMCs, cultured in vitro. The V call is TRBV6-5, the J call TRBJ2-6; D unclear. The CDR3 loop is CASSFRSSGANVLTF. CDR3 nucleotides: TGTGCCAGCAGTTTTCGGAGCTCTGGGGCCAACGTCCTGACTTTC.